This T cell receptor beta chain was recorded in a study of cytomegalovirus exposure and HLA in healthy donors. Study findings and constraints: In most subjects, TCR beta sequences reportedly gave accurate predictions of HLA-A and HLA-B alleles. In a later analysis, most CMV-associated TCR beta chains appeared HLA-restricted.

Trimming pared 2 bases from V and 5 bases from J, leaving 9 bases between. The CDR3 sequence is 14 residues long. CDR1 and CDR2 (germline): MNHEY, SVGAGI. Comment on this clone: Its target is unknown.

The PCR ran on 60 Vbeta and 13 Jbeta primers. Data came from immunoSEQ multiplex PCR; TCRdb stores just in-frame clones and leaves some out. The repertoire shows roughly 120,000 clones; the top ten hold approximately 0.93%. The chain recombines TRBV6-5 with TRBJ2-2; D may be TRBD1 (5 bases). The source of this sequence is a man younger than 35 in good health and CMV-seronegative. Sequenced sample: PBMCs. This CDR3 is CASSYVTVTGELFF. The CDR3 nucleotides are TGTGCCAGCAGTTACGTGACAGTTACCGGGGAGCTGTTTTTT.